This T cell receptor (beta chain) is from a study of OX40 agonist ivuxolimab in advanced cancers. Study overall: As their treatment, patients were administered ivuxolimab, an agonistic anti-OX40 (CD134) antibody. Patients in dose escalation had liver, melanoma, kidney or head and neck cancers. Study-level results: In CD8+ T cells, expanded clones were on average more numerous than in CD4+.

V was shortened by 1 base and J by 4 bases, with 13 bases between the two germline ends. CDR1 and CDR2 (germline): SEHNR, FQNEAQ (reference sequence). The CDR3 length is 15 residues. Comments on this clone: The antigen is undetermined.

Profiled with immunoSEQ multiplex PCR; TCRdb holds only in-frame clones, not every one. The sample lists around 94,000 clones; 92% were seen once. The chain recombines TRBV7-9 with TRBJ1-1, with D maybe TRBD1 (5 bases). The starting material was CD4+ or CD8+ T cells sorted from blood, obtained in a trial of the OX40 agonist ivuxolimab. The source of this sequence is an adult with an advanced solid tumor such as melanoma, head and neck, liver or kidney cancer. CDR3 in DNA: TGTGCCAGCAGCTTAGTCCGGGGGACGGCCACTGAAGCTTTCTTT. This gives the protein CASSLVRGTATEAFF.